Shown below are 22 T cell receptor beta chains from a single sample sequenced in a study of blood T cell repertoires in COVID-19. The assay was immunoSEQ multiplex PCR, and TCRdb's table has in-frame clones only and misses some. The sample includes roughly 120,000 clones, around four fifths of them seen just once. Sequencing input: peripheral blood. The receptors here all came from a woman in her thirties or forties with acute or convalescent COVID-19.

The genes are TRBV6-6 and TRBJ2-7; possible D gene TRBD1, 5 bases. The germline V gene encodes CDR1 MNHNY and CDR2 SVGAGI (reference sequence). This CDR3 is built from 14 residues. Trimming left V 6 bases short and J 0 bases short, with 12 bases between. The CDR3 spells CASSRTSSSYEQYF. DNA for the CDR3: TGTGCCAGCAGCCGGACATCAAGCTCCTACGAGCAGTACTTC.

The V gene is TRBV6-5, the J gene TRBJ2-7, with 7 positions matching TRBD1. CDR1 is MNHEY and CDR2 is SVGAGI in the germline V gene. V gave up 6 bases and J gave up 3 bases; unmatched junction bases: 8. This CDR3 has 14 residues. The CDR3 bases are TGTGCCAGCAGCCGCGAGACAGGGAACTACGAGCAGTACTTC. Its protein product is CASSRETGNYEQYF.

J is TRBJ1-4 and V is TRBV15; D is unresolved. Per germline, CDR1 LNHNV and CDR2 YYDKDF (reference sequence). This CDR3 is built from 14 residues. Trimming pared 3 bases from V and 5 bases from J, leaving 10 bases between. The CDR3 here is CATSRKQLNEKLFF. The CDR3 region has the DNA TGTGCCACCAGCAGGAAACAGCTGAATGAAAAACTGTTTTTT.

V is TRBV11-2 and J is TRBJ1-2; 8 bases align to TRBD1. CDR1 and CDR2 from the germline V gene are SGHAT and FQNNGV. The trim removed 5 bases at V and 11 bases at J, leaving 10 bases unmatched. CDR3 size: 13 residues. Here the CDR3 reads CASSHGTGVWYTF. Written as DNA, the CDR3 is TGTGCCAGCAGCCACGGGACAGGAGTTTGGTACACCTTC. The variable domain in full, with the rest retrieved from reference TRBV11-2 and TRBJ1-2, is EAGVAQSPRYKIIEKRQSVAFWCNPISGHATLYWYQQILGQGPKLLIQFQNNGVVDDSQLPKDRFSAERLKGVDSTLKIQPAKLEDSAVYLCASSHGTGVWYTFGSGTRLTVV.

This clone was counted a single time. The rearrangement uses TRBV3-1 (or the pseudogene TRBV3-2) and TRBJ2-2; D is perhaps TRBD1 (6 bases). The CDR3 loop spans 14 amino acids. Germline lookup yields CDR1 LGHDT and CDR2 YNNKEL (reference sequence). Trimming left V 2 bases short and J 4 bases short, with 8 bases between. Here the CDR3 reads CASSQQQGTGELFF. The CDR3 nucleotides read TGTGCCAGCAGCCAACAACAGGGCACCGGGGAGCTGTTTTTT.

This sequence joins TRBV6-5 and TRBJ2-7; D remains unclear. CDR1 is MNHEY, CDR2 SVGAGI, per germline. The V end was cut by 7 bases, the J end by 0 bases, with 7 bases between. The CDR3 contains 12 residues. The CDR3 sequence: CASTPSSYEQYF. The CDR3 DNA reads as TGTGCCAGCACTCCGAGCTCCTACGAGCAGTACTTC.

The rearrangement joins TRBV2 to TRBJ2-7; TRBD2 matches 16 bases. CDR1 and CDR2 (germline): SNHLY, FYNNEI. The CDR3 covers 14 residues. V lost 7 bases to trimming and J lost 12 bases; unmatched junction nucleotides: 9. The CDR3 loop is CASTEGLAGGPAYF. In nucleotides, the CDR3 is TGTGCCAGCACTGAGGGACTAGCGGGGGGGCCAGCGTACTTC.

The chain uses TRBV6-6 and TRBJ1-1, with TRBD1 matching 9 bases. This CDR3 has 13 amino acids. The V gene's germline CDR1 is MNHNY and CDR2 SVGAGI (reference sequence). Unmatched junction bases numbered 5, after V lost 4 bases and J lost 8 bases. As DNA, the CDR3 is TGTGCCAGCAGTTTGGTGACAGGGGGGGAAGCTTTCTTT. Translated: CASSLVTGGEAFF.

The V gene is TRBV29-1, the J gene TRBJ2-7; TRBD1 might be the D (6 bases). V was trimmed by 6 bases and J by 0 bases, leaving 18 bases between them. Germline lookup yields CDR1 SQVTM and CDR2 ANQGSEA. CDR3 length: 15 residues. CDR3 protein: CSVRGQGQNSYEQYF. The CDR3 DNA sequence: TGCAGCGTCCGCGGGCAGGGACAAAACTCCTACGAGCAGTACTTC.

CDR3 loop: CASSSGGQGASYGYTF. CDR3 sequence (DNA): TGTGCCAGCAGCTCAGGCGGACAGGGTGCCTCCTATGGCTACACCTTC. The chain recombines TRBV7-2 with TRBJ1-2; 8 nucleotides line up with TRBD1. The CDR3 consists of 16 residues. Germline assignment: CDR1 SGHTA and CDR2 FQGNSA. V was clipped by 4 bases and J by 4 bases; unmatched bases: 11.

CDR3 coding DNA: TGTGCCAGCTCGGGAGTAAGGGTGGGCAACTATGGCTACACCTTC. The encoded protein is CASSGVRVGNYGYTF. This sequence joins TRBV5-4 and TRBJ1-2, with D unclear. Germline V gene lookup returns CDR1 SGHNT and CDR2 YYREEE (reference sequence). The CDR3 consists of 15 residues. V was trimmed by 7 bases and J by 2 bases, leaving 18 bases between them.

This chain uses TRBV27 with TRBJ2-1, with 7 nucleotides matching TRBD2. In germline, CDR1 is MNHEY, CDR2 SMNVEV (reference sequence). The CDR3 totals 15 residues. The trim removed 3 bases at V and 6 bases at J, leaving 8 bases unmatched. The CDR3 spells CASSLLAGVGNEQFF. CDR3 nucleotide sequence: TGTGCCAGCAGTTTGTTAGCGGGCGTGGGCAATGAGCAGTTCTTC.

The chain couples TRBV18 to TRBJ1-2; possible D gene TRBD1, 5 bases. The CDR3 totals 13 residues. V was pared by 3 bases and J by 7 bases, with 12 bases between. Germline V gene data show CDR1 as KGHSH and CDR2 as LQKENI. The CDR3 DNA is TGTGCCAGCTCACCTTCCAGGGAATTTGGCTACACCTTC. The encoded protein is CASSPSREFGYTF.

DNA for the CDR3: TGTGCCAGCAGTAACGCAGGGTCTGGTCAGCCCCAGCATTTT. It translates to CASSNAGSGQPQHF. J is TRBJ1-5 and V is TRBV6-5, with D perhaps TRBD1 (5 bases). Germline CDR1 MNHEY, CDR2 SVGAGI. Trimming took off 5 bases at V and 6 bases at J, with 14 bases between the two ends. This CDR3 comprises 14 residues.

The chain links TRBV6-1 to TRBJ1-3; tentative D call: TRBD1 (6 bases). The V end was cut by 5 bases, the J end by 0 bases, with 17 bases between. Germline V gives CDR1 MNHNS, CDR2 SASEGT. The CDR3 spans 17 residues. CDR3 loop: CASSKDRGGSSGNTIYF. DNA for the CDR3: TGTGCCAGCAGTAAAGACCGCGGGGGCAGCTCTGGAAACACCATATATTTT.

The chain links TRBV27 to TRBJ1-2; no clear D. The CDR3 has 11 amino acids. V was clipped by 4 bases and J by 4 bases, with 4 bases between them. Germline V gives CDR1 MNHEY, CDR2 SMNVEV (reference sequence). CDR3 bases: TGTGCCAGCAGTTCAGGCTATGGCTACACCTTC. Its protein product is CASSSGYGYTF.

The J gene is TRBJ1-1, the V gene TRBV6-5; TRBD1 is a possible D gene (5 bases). This CDR3 region has 13 residues. The V gene's germline CDR1 is MNHEY and CDR2 SVGAGI. V lost 7 bases, J lost 7 bases, and 16 bases lay in between. Written as DNA, the CDR3 is TGTGCCAGCACCACCCCGAACAGGTATGAAGCTTTCTTT. Translated: CASTTPNRYEAFF.

The gene calls are TRBV12-5 and TRBJ1-2, with TRBD1 as a possible D gene (6 bases). The germline V and J ends were trimmed by 0 bases and 5 bases, with 28 bases remaining between them. The CDR3 extends over 20 amino acids. Germline lookup yields CDR1 LGHNT and CDR2 FRNRAP. The CDR3 sequence is CASGLVPWGGRIWRSYGYTF. CDR3 bases: TGTGCTAGTGGTTTGGTACCATGGGGGGGCCGTATATGGCGCTCATATGGCTACACCTTC. Filled out from reference TRBV12-5 and TRBJ1-2, the complete variable domain reads DARVTQTPRHKVTEMGQEVTMRCQPILGHNTVFWYRQTMMQGLELLAYFRNRAPLDDSGMPKDRFSAEMPDATLATLKIQPSEPRDSAVYFCASGLVPWGGRIWRSYGYTFGSGTRLTVV.

This chain connects TRBV3-1 (or the pseudogene TRBV3-2) to TRBJ1-1; D not certain. Trimming stripped 0 bases from V and 7 bases from J, with 9 bases between. Germline V lookup: CDR1 LGHDT, CDR2 YNNKEL (reference sequence). CDR3 length equals 13 residues. This CDR3 is CASSQERRGEAFF. The DNA of the CDR3 is TGTGCCAGCAGCCAAGAAAGGCGGGGTGAAGCTTTCTTT.

The chain combines TRBV9 with TRBJ1-1; D ambiguous. This CDR3 is built from 15 residues. Germline V gene data show CDR1 as SGDLS and CDR2 as YYNGEE. V was clipped by 0 bases and J by 1 base, with 10 bases between them. This CDR3 reads CASSVVGGKNTEAFF. Here the CDR3 DNA reads TGTGCCAGCAGCGTAGTGGGAGGGAAGAACACTGAAGCTTTCTTT. The whole variable domain, remainder taken from reference TRBV9 and TRBJ1-1, is DSGVTQTPKHLITATGQRVTLRCSPRSGDLSVYWYQQSLDQGLQFLIQYYNGEERAKGNILERFSAQQFPDLHSELNLSSLELGDSALYFCASSVVGGKNTEAFFGQGTRLTVV.

This clone has a single count. The chain is built from TRBV3-1 (or the pseudogene TRBV3-2) and TRBJ2-2, with a tentative D call TRBD2 (6 bases). V lost 7 bases and J 5 bases, leaving 14 bases between the germline ends. The germline CDR1 and CDR2 sequences are LGHDT and YNNKEL (reference sequence). This CDR3 is 14 amino acids long. CDR3 sequence: CASTRSGGTGELFF. The CDR3 region has the DNA TGTGCCAGCACTCGATCTGGGGGGACCGGGGAGCTGTTTTTT.

This chain uses TRBV12-3 or TRBV12-4 with TRBJ1-1; perhaps TRBD1 as D (6 bases). V was pared by 3 bases and J by 8 bases, with 10 bases between. There are 12 residues in the CDR3. CDR3 DNA: TGTGCCAGCAGTTTTTACAGGGACGAAGCTTTCTTT. It codes for CASSFYRDEAFF.